This T cell receptor (beta chain) was identified in a study of OX40 agonist ivuxolimab in advanced cancers. The wider study: Patients undergoing dose escalation presented with hepatocellular carcinoma, melanoma, renal cell or head and neck cancer. It was permissible to have had prior anti-PD-1, anti-PD-L1 or anti-CTLA-4 therapy, and over 35% had some.

As to this clone: Its cognate antigen is unknown.

Peripheral blood came from all dose cohorts at three timepoints. The CDR3 spans 13 residues. The V gene lost 7 bases and the J gene lost 7 bases, with 19 bases spanning the gap. In germline, CDR1 is SQVTM, CDR2 ANQGSEA. Findings and limits, study-wide: CD8+ T cells showed, on average, more clonal expansion than CD4+ cells.

The method was immunoSEQ multiplex PCR; TCRdb's version includes in-frame clones alone and lacks a portion of them. The sample shows about 68,000 clones, 91% of them seen only once. The sample in question was CD4+ or CD8+ T cells sorted from blood, obtained in a trial of the OX40 agonist ivuxolimab. The rearrangement links TRBV29-1 to TRBJ1-1; D is perhaps TRBD1 (6 bases). The clonotype comes from an adult with an advanced solid tumor such as melanoma, head and neck, liver or kidney cancer. The CDR3 here is CSAYTRGLGEAFF. In DNA form, the CDR3 reads TGCAGCGCCTACACCAGGGGCCTCGGTGAAGCTTTCTTT.